There are a few counts of the clone carrying this T cell receptor (beta chain). Its antigen is as yet unknown. TCRdb passed the 5' RACE reads through MiXCR, listing each CDR3 protein once. The data show hundreds of thousands of distinct CDR3 sequences, around 3.6% seen once. This sample was included in a study of T cells after yellow fever vaccination. Study in general: With SMART-Seq v4 Ultra Low Input, the fractions containing low cell numbers were prepared. Points from the study as a whole: Relatively few clonotypes were ones that appeared in both CD4 and CD8 compartments.

The CDR3 has 14 amino acids. V was cut by 5 bases and J by 7 bases, with 14 bases left in between. From germline, CDR1 is SGHAT and CDR2 FQNNGV. The receptor comes from a man between 18 and 29 years old who received the YFV17D yellow fever vaccine. The chain uses TRBV11-2 and TRBJ2-2; D may be TRBD2 (5 bases). The specimen comprised PBMCs, sampled on the day of the yellow fever booster vaccination. CDR3 in amino acids: CASSQVGGGGELFF. DNA for the CDR3: TGTGCCAGCAGCCAGGTCGGCGGAGGCGGGGAGCTGTTTTTT.